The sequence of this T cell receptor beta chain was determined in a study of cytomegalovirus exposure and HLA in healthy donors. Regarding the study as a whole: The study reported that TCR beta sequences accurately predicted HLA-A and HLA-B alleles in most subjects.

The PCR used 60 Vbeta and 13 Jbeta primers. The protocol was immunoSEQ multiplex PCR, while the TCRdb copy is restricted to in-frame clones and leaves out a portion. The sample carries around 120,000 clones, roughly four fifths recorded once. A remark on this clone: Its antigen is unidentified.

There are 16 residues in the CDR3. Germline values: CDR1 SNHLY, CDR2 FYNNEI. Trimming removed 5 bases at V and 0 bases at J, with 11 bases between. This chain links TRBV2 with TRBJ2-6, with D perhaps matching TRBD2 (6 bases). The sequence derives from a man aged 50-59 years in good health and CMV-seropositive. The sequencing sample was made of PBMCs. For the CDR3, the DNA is TGTGCCAGCAGTATTATCGGGGGCTCTGGGGCCAACGTCCTGACTTTC. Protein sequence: CASSIIGGSGANVLTF.